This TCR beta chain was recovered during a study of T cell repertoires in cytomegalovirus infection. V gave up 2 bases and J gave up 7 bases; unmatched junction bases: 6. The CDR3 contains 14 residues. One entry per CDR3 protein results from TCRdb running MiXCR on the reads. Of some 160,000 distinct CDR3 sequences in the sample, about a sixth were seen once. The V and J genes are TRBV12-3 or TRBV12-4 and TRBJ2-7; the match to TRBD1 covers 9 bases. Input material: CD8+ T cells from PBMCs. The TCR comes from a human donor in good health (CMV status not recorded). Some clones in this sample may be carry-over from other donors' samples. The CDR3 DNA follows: TGTGCCAGCAGTTTATGGGACAGGGACGGGGAGCAGTACTTC. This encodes CASSLWDRDGEQYF.